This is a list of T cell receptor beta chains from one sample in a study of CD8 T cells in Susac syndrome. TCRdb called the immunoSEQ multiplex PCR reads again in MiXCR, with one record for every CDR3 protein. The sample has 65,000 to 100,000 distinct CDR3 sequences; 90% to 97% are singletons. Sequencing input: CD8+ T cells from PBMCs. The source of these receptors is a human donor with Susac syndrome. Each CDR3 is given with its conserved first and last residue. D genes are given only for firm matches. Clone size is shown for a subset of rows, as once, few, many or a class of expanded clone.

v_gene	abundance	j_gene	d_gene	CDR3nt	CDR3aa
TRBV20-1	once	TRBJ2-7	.	TGCAGTGCTAGGCCCGGACCCACCGGAGGCTACGAGCAGTACTTC	CSARPGPTGGYEQYF
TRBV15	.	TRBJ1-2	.	TGTGCCACCAGCCCACGGTTAGAAGTTGGCTACACCTTC	CATSPRLEVGYTF
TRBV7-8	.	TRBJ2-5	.	TGTGCCAGCAGCTTCTACCCAGGAGGGACCCAGTACTTC	CASSFYPGGTQYF
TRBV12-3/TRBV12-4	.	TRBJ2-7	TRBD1	TGTGCCAGCAGTCTCCGACAGGGGGCGTACTACGAGCAGTACTTC	CASSLRQGAYYEQYF
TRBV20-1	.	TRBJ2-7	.	TGCAGTGCTAGAGAGACAGGTCGGCGTCTCGAGCAGTACTTC	CSARETGRRLEQYF
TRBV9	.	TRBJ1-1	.	TGTGCCAGCAGCGTAGACGGGGGGGACACTGAAGCTTTCTTT	CASSVDGGDTEAFF
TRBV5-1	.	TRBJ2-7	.	TGCGCCAGCAGCTTGGATGACGGCTCTCGGGAGCAGTACTTC	CASSLDDGSREQYF
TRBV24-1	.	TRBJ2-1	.	TGTGCCACCAGTGATGTGGGCAATGAGCAGTTCTTC	CATSDVGNEQFF
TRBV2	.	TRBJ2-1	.	TGTGCCGGAGGGGAGGGGGCTCGGCCAAATGAGCAGTTCTTC	CAGGEGARPNEQFF
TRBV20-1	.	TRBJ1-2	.	TGCAGTGCTCCATATTTCCCAGGGGATCCGGGGGGCTACACCTTC	CSAPYFPGDPGGYTF
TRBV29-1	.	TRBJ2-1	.	TGCAGCGTTGAAGCGGAAACAGGTGTTGAGCAGTTCTTC	CSVEAETGVEQFF
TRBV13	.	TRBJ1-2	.	TGTGCCAGCAGCTTAGGGCATCAAGCTAACTATGGCTACACCTTC	CASSLGHQANYGYTF
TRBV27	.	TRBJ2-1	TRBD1	TGTGCCAGCAGTTGGGGACAGGGGACCGGGAATGAGCAGTTCTTC	CASSWGQGTGNEQFF
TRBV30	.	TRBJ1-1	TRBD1	TGTGCCTGGATCTCTCCGGACAGGGAAAAAGAAGCTTTCTTT	CAWISPDREKEAFF
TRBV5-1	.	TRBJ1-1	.	TGCGCCAGCAGCCTGGAAGGGGGGAACACTGAAGCTTTCTTT	CASSLEGGNTEAFF
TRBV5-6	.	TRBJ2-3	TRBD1	TGTGCCAGCAGCGAACGACAGGGGAAGTTCACAGATACGCAGTATTTT	CASSERQGKFTDTQYF
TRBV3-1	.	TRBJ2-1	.	TGTGCCAGCAGCCAAGATGGGGGCTATGAGCAGTTCTTC	CASSQDGGYEQFF
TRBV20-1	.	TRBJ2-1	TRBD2	TGCAGTGCTAGAGATCGGGGGGGTGCCTACAATGAGCAGTTCTTC	CSARDRGGAYNEQFF
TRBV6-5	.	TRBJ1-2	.	TGTGCCAGCAGTTACTCGGCAGGGGCTCTAGCTAACTATGGCTACACCTTC	CASSYSAGALANYGYTF
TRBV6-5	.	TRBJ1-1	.	TGTGCCAGCAGTTACTCGATCTGGGAGAACACTGAAGCTTTCTTT	CASSYSIWENTEAFF
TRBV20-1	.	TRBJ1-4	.	TGCAGTGCTAGAGATCCGAGCCTGTCGGGGCGGAAACTGTTTTTT	CSARDPSLSGRKLFF
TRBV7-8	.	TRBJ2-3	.	TGTGCCAGCAGTCGATCCGGGGCCCCTAGCACAGATACGCAGTATTTT	CASSRSGAPSTDTQYF
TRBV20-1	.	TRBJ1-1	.	TGCAGTGCTTCCTCAGGGCTGAGCACTGAAGCTTTCTTT	CSASSGLSTEAFF
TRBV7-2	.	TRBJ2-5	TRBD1	TGTGCCAGCAGCTTAGGGACAGGCCAAGAGACCCAGTACTTC	CASSLGTGQETQYF
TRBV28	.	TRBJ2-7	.	TGTGCCAGCAGCCCCCCCGAGATACAGGGAGAGGAGCAGTACTTC	CASSPPEIQGEEQYF
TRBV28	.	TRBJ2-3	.	TGTGCCAGCAGTTTGGAGGCAAGCACAGATACGCAGTATTTT	CASSLEASTDTQYF
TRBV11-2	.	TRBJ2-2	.	TGTGCCGCGGGACGGGACACCGGGGAGCTGTTTTTT	CAAGRDTGELFF
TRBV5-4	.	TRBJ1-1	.	TGTGCCAGCAGCATCCAAGGAGGGGGGACTGAAGCTTTCTTT	CASSIQGGGTEAFF
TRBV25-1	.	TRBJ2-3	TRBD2	TGTGCCAGCAGTGTGGCTAGCGGGAGTGATACGCAGTATTTT	CASSVASGSDTQYF
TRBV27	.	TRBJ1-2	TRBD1	TGTGCCAGCAGCTGGACAGGGGGTTGGGGCTACACCTTC	CASSWTGGWGYTF
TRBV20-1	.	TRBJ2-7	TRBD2	TGCAGTGCTGGGGCCGGTGCGGGAGGCCCCTACGAGCAGTACTTC	CSAGAGAGGPYEQYF
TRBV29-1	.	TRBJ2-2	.	TGCAGCGTTGACGGGGAGAACACCGGGGAGCTGTTTTTT	CSVDGENTGELFF
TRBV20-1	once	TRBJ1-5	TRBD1	TGCAGTGCTACCCGACAGGGCAGCAATCAGCCCCAGCATTTT	CSATRQGSNQPQHF
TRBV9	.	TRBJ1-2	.	TGTGCCAGCAGCGTAGATGATCTGGCGGGCTACACCTTC	CASSVDDLAGYTF
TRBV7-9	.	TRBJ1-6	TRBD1	TGTGCCAGCAGCCCCCCACAGGGGAGTAATTCACCCCTCCACTTT	CASSPPQGSNSPLHF
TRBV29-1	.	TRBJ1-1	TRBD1	TGCAGCCCAGGGGGAGGGAACACTGAAGCTTTCTTT	CSPGGGNTEAFF
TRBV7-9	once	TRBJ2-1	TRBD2	TGTGCCAGCAGTCCCAGGGCTAGCGGGGTACATGAGCAGTTCTTC	CASSPRASGVHEQFF
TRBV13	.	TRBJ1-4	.	TGTGCCAGCACCCTAAGCCCTAATGAAAAACTGTTTTTT	CASTLSPNEKLFF
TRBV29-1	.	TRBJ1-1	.	TGCAGCGTTGAAGAAAAGGGAGGTCGTGAAGCTTTCTTT	CSVEEKGGREAFF
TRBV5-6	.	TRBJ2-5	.	TGTGCCAGCAGCTCCCCATGGGTCCGGGCCCAAGAGACCCAGTACTTC	CASSSPWVRAQETQYF
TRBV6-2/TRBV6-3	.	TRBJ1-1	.	TGTGCCAGCACCCTCAACATGGGGAGAGACACTGAAGCTTTCTTT	CASTLNMGRDTEAFF